A selection of T cell receptor beta chains follows, all from one sample in a study of blood T cell repertoires in COVID-19. Using immunoSEQ multiplex PCR, the repertoire was profiled, and TCRdb retains in-frame clones only, with some absent. Of fewer than 250,000 clones listed, roughly 85% are singletons. Sequencing input: PBMCs or T cells enriched from blood (not recorded which). The receptors derive from a woman in her thirties or forties with acute COVID-19. Both conserved end residues are trimmed from each CDR3. The size of a clone is reported for some rows only, either as once, few or many, or as a class for expanded clones.

>few|TRBV21-1|TRBJ2-2
ASSKGRGHQNTGELF
>NA|TRBV24-1|TRBJ2-6
ATSEGSFGPGANVLT
>NA|TRBV7-2|TRBJ1-3
ASGPGRGGNTIY
>NA|TRBV28|TRBJ1-1
ASSSVPNTEAF
>NA|TRBV28|TRBJ2-5
ASSLFSGGETQY
>NA|TRBV9|TRBJ2-3
ASSVLAGGEDTQY
>NA|TRBV19|TRBJ2-2
ASTIRRGATGELF
>NA|TRBV5-1|TRBJ2-3
ASSPIGRDTQY
>NA|TRBV28|TRBJ1-6
ASRTGSGGSPLH
>NA|TRBV5-1|TRBJ2-1
ASSYLQGTWNNEQF
>NA|TRBV6-1|TRBJ2-2
ASSDDRKELF
>NA|TRBV14|TRBJ2-7
ASSPGVAGPYEQY
>few|TRBV11-2|TRBJ1-3
ASSLAPGQGGNTIY
>few|TRBV3-1/TRBV3-2|TRBJ2-1
ASSQVGGGGRAYNEQF
>NA|TRBV10-2|TRBJ1-1
ASMRGTPMNTEAF
>NA|TRBV5-8|TRBJ2-3
ASSLGNGASTDTQY
>NA|TRBV4-1|TRBJ2-2
ASSQEGPRGSGELF
>NA|TRBV4-3|TRBJ2-7
ASSQEGTGRSYEQY
>NA|TRBV2|TRBJ1-5
ASRKGGNSNQPQH
>NA|TRBV15|TRBJ1-4
ATSRKRGRGTNEKLF
>NA|TRBV2|TRBJ2-5
ASRDRRETQY
>once|TRBV7-3|TRBJ2-1
ASSYLAGEGNEQF
>few|TRBV7-2|TRBJ2-7
ASSLARGTGQGREQY
>NA|TRBV11-2|TRBJ2-1
ASSSTKGLAGGLYNEQF
>NA|TRBV7-9|TRBJ1-2
ASSKSTGTGGYGYT
>NA|TRBV5-1|TRBJ1-2
ASRRDRGHYGYT
>NA|TRBV28|TRBJ1-2
ASSRQNYGYT
>NA|TRBV12-3/TRBV12-4|TRBJ1-1
ASSLSGVGAF
>once|TRBV27|TRBJ1-6
ASSSRTGESSPLH
>few|TRBV6-1|TRBJ2-7
ASSELNEQY
>NA|TRBV7-2|TRBJ1-2
ASSIKTTGAIERWSYT
>NA|TRBV19|TRBJ1-3
ASSIGTSGSIGRSGNTIY
>NA|TRBV2|TRBJ1-5
ASSDRQRQPQH
>NA|TRBV19|TRBJ1-1
ASKPGNTEAF
>NA|TRBV10-3|TRBJ1-1
AIRGPGEGTEAF
>few|TRBV27|TRBJ2-7
ASRRPSLQGYEQY
>NA|TRBV5-1|TRBJ2-3
ASSLRASYLNPDTQY
>NA|TRBV7-8|TRBJ2-1
ASSLPGLAGNEQF
>once|TRBV4-1|TRBJ2-1
ASSPTSGRASDEQF
>NA|TRBV7-8|TRBJ2-2
ASSPVGLAPGELF
>once|TRBV30|TRBJ2-2
AWQKGGELF
>few|TRBV5-1|TRBJ2-3
ASSGTGYTDTQY
>NA|TRBV27|TRBJ1-2
ASSSDRLYGYT
>NA|TRBV3-1/TRBV3-2|TRBJ1-6
ASSQREKNSPLH
>NA|TRBV12-5|TRBJ2-3
ASGSRGTGNTDTQY
>few|TRBV24-1|TRBJ2-1
ATSDPGTGYNEQF
>NA|TRBV2|TRBJ2-5
ASSTGGGRGTQY
>NA|TRBV18|TRBJ2-5
ASSPGRESQY
>NA|TRBV18|TRBJ2-1
ASSLIQGAMGYNEQF
>once|TRBV5-4|TRBJ2-6
ASSLGGAGANVLT
>NA|TRBV5-1|TRBJ1-1
ASRGIGGTEAF
>few|TRBV28|TRBJ1-2
ASSLNYGYT
>NA|TRBV5-6|TRBJ1-2
ASSLRSGGDYGYT